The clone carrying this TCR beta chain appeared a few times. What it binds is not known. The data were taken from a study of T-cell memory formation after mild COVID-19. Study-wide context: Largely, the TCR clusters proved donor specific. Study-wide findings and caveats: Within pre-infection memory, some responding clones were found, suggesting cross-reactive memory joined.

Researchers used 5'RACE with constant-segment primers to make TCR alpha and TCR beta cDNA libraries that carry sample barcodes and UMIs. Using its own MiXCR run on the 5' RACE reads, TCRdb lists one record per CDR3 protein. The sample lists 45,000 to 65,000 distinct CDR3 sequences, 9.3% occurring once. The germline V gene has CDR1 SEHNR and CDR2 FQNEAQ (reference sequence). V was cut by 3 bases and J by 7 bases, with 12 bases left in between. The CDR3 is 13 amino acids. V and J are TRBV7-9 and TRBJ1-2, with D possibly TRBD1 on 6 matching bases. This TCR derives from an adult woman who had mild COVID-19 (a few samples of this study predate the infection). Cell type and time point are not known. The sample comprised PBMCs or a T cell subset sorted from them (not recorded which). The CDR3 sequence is CASSFGGAGGYTF. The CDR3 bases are TGTGCCAGCAGCTTCGGGGGGGCCGGTGGCTACACCTTC.